A single T cell receptor beta chain is shown here with its context. As yet, its antigen is unknown. The sample has other DNA sequences that encode this CDR3 too. Assay used: immunoSEQ multiplex PCR; TCRdb lists only in-frame clones, some missing. The sample holds about 130,000 clones; 90% to 95% are singletons and the top ten take around 0.15%. The sample belongs to a study of graft-versus-host responses after intestinal transplantation. Overall study: All recipients were transplanted with multivisceral, liver-intestinal, or isolated intestinal grafts. Recipients across the board were started on anti-thymocyte globulin induction, then kept on tacrolimus and steroids for about 3 years. Study-wide points: GvH clones detected in recipient marrow included some appearing first in ileum or blood. Early after transplant, HvG declines were associated with peak levels of circulating GvH clones.

The V and J ends lost 0 bases and 2 bases respectively, with 2 bases between them. CDR3 length equals 13 residues. CDR1 is LGHNA, CDR2 YNFKEQ, per germline. The sequence came from a human donor who received an intestinal transplant. This chain uses TRBV4-2 with TRBJ2-1; D gene ambiguous. Here the sequenced sample was unstimulated CD4+ T cells sorted from spleen or lymph node cells, taken before intestinal transplant. The CDR3 reads CASSQDPYNEQFF. CDR3 coding DNA: TGTGCCAGCAGCCAAGACCCCTACAATGAGCAGTTCTTC.